This T cell receptor (beta chain) was recovered during a study of T cell repertoires in cytomegalovirus infection. Overall study context: HLA-B-restricted CMV epitopes that are well studied were used alongside recently identified HLA-C-restricted ones. CMV infection together with matching HLA type was indicated by public TCR beta signatures.

General study points: Of the TCR beta families, the public ones yielded a cumulative frequency that identified carriers of CMV plus the relevant HLA. CMV-specific TCR beta clonotypes restricted by HLA-C dominated the ex vivo response.

V dropped 7 bases and J dropped 3 bases, with 33 bases sitting between them. The length of the CDR3 is 20 residues. Germline CDR1 SEHNR, CDR2 FQNEAQ (reference sequence). MiXCR, applied by TCRdb to the reads, yields one record per CDR3 protein. This table has 110,000 or so distinct CDR3 sequences, under 30% appearing once. This clonotype was recorded a few times. Its antigen is still unknown. The V gene is TRBV7-9, the J gene TRBJ1-1; tentatively, D is TRBD1 (5 bases). The origin of this receptor is a human donor in good health (CMV status not recorded). Some clones in this sample may be carry-over from other donors' samples. Source: CD8+ T cells from cultured PBMCs, taken from culture after CMV antigen stimulation. The CDR3 nucleotides are TGTGCCAGCACCCTCGCGGTTGTTGGGGGGATGAATTCGTGGTACACTGAAGCTTTCTTT. Its protein is CASTLAVVGGMNSWYTEAFF.